Below, 19 T cell receptor beta chains from the same sample are listed, as sequenced in a study of Ad26.COV2.S vaccination and SARS-CoV-2 variants (dated by TCRdb to the early 2020s). To prepare the library, the immunoSEQ multiplex PCR assay was applied. Here the immuneACCESS table is served through TCRdb, limited to in-frame sequences with V and J called. Missing clones are a known gap in these copies; in checked studies unresolved V genes cover under half, and the rest lacks a known reason. The sample has 400,000 to 500,000 clones on record, roughly nine tenths of them singletons. The ten largest account for about 2.5% of the sample. In the paper's terms, the treatment or condition label means: around 19 received Ad26.COV2.S at low or high dose, single or two shots; about 5 received placebo; per-sample allocation not given. Repertoires of vaccine and placebo recipients were sequenced from samples collected on day 63 after the first injection.

This specimen consisted of peripheral blood, obtained in a trial of Ad26.COV2.S vaccine versus placebo. These receptor sequences come from a person aged 18 to 65 who received the Ad26.COV2.S COVID-19 vaccine or a placebo.

V usage is TRBV18 and J usage is TRBJ1-3; unclear D gene. Germline V gives CDR1 KGHSH, CDR2 LQKENI. The CDR3 consists of 16 residues. Trimming removed 3 bases from V and 3 bases from J, with 15 bases in between. The CDR3 nucleotides are TGTGCCAGCTCACCCTTCGACTCGGCGGTTGGAAACACCATATATTTT. It codes for CASSPFDSAVGNTIYF.

The V and J genes are TRBV9 and TRBJ2-2; D ambiguous. With 0 bases removed from V and 5 bases from J, the gap between germline ends came to 14 bases. The germline CDR1 and CDR2 sequences are SGDLS and YYNGEE. The CDR3 totals 16 residues. CDR3 protein: CASSVEGSLLTGELFF. The CDR3 DNA follows: TGTGCCAGCAGCGTAGAGGGCAGTTTACTAACCGGGGAGCTGTTTTTT. Full variable domain (remainder filled in from reference TRBV9 and TRBJ2-2): DSGVTQTPKHLITATGQRVTLRCSPRSGDLSVYWYQQSLDQGLQFLIQYYNGEERAKGNILERFSAQQFPDLHSELNLSSLELGDSALYFCASSVEGSLLTGELFFGEGSRLTVL.

This rearrangement joins TRBV11-1 to TRBJ1-1, with D possibly being TRBD1 (6 bases). CDR3 size: 14 residues. Trimming shortened V by 5 bases and J by 4 bases, and 14 bases separated the two germline ends. Germline CDR1 reads SGHAT; CDR2 reads FQDESV (reference sequence). Written as DNA, the CDR3 is TGTGCCAGCAGCCCGCAGGGGAGCGGCACTGAAGCTTTCTTT. It translates to CASSPQGSGTEAFF.

This sequence joins TRBV7-9 and TRBJ2-7; no firm D call. This CDR3 contains 12 residues. Germline V gene data show CDR1 as SEHNR and CDR2 as FQNEAQ (reference sequence). V was clipped by 1 base and J by 5 bases, with 6 bases between them. In DNA form, the CDR3 reads TGTGCCAGCAGCTTAGAAGTGGACGAGCAGTACTTC. Residues: CASSLEVDEQYF.

Details on this clone: One end of the junction is discordant with germline, which a read error may explain. The V call is TRBV7-7, the J call TRBJ2-1, with 7 nucleotides matching TRBD2. Germline-derived CDR1 and CDR2 are SSHAT and FNYEAQ (reference sequence). CDR3 size: 15 residues. The CDR3 region is CASSLAREGYNEQFF. The CDR3 nucleotides read TGTGCTAGCAGCTTAGCGAGGGAGGGTTACAATGAGCAGTTCTTC.

As to this clone: This sample also contains other DNA sequences that code for the same CDR3. V gene TRBV2 combines with J gene TRBJ1-3; a weak D match, TRBD1 (6 bases). Germline-derived CDR1 and CDR2 are SNHLY and FYNNEI. The length of the CDR3 is 14 residues. V lost 2 bases and J 4 bases, leaving 9 bases between the germline ends. CDR3 nucleotide sequence: TGTGCCAGCAGTGAACAGGGGTCGGGAAACACCATATATTTT. Its protein is CASSEQGSGNTIYF.

The chain links TRBV27 to TRBJ2-7; 11 nucleotides align to TRBD1. With V trimmed by 5 bases and J by 5 bases, 11 bases remained unmatched. The CDR3 is 16 residues long. Germline V gene data show CDR1 as MNHEY and CDR2 as SMNVEV (reference sequence). The CDR3 DNA reads TGTGCCAGCAGTCTCCTAACCGGGACAGGGGGGAACGAGCAGTACTTC. Translated, it gives CASSLLTGTGGNEQYF.

The chain combines TRBV6-5 with TRBJ2-3; 9 bases are shared with TRBD2. The CDR3 loop spans 14 amino acids. With V trimmed by 8 bases and J by 4 bases, 7 bases remained unmatched. Germline assignment: CDR1 MNHEY and CDR2 SVGAGI. DNA for the CDR3: TGTGCCAGCCGAGGGACTAGCATTGCAGATACGCAGTATTTT. It codes for CASRGTSIADTQYF.

The chain is built from TRBV11-3 and TRBJ2-3, with no clear D. The CDR3 covers 16 residues. Germline V gene sequence: CDR1 SGHNT, CDR2 YENEEA. Trimming took off 0 bases at V and 2 bases at J, with 12 bases between the two ends. The CDR3: CASSLDPGFFTDTQYF. The CDR3 DNA is TGTGCCAGCAGCTTAGATCCAGGTTTCTTCACAGATACGCAGTATTTT.

This clone was seen only once. V gene TRBV5-1 combines with J gene TRBJ1-4, with D possibly being TRBD1 (6 bases). The length of the CDR3 is 15 residues. Germline CDR1 reads SGHRS; CDR2 reads YFSETQ. Trimming removed 0 bases at V and 5 bases at J, with 11 bases between. CDR3 residues: CASSLVGGGNEKLFF. CDR3 DNA sequence: TGCGCCAGCAGCTTGGTTGGAGGGGGAAATGAAAAACTGTTTTTT.

The chain has TRBV9 and TRBJ2-2; tentatively, D is TRBD1 or TRBD2 (5 bases each). Germline-derived CDR1 and CDR2 are SGDLS and YYNGEE. The CDR3 is made up of 18 amino acids. Trimming stripped 4 bases from V and 0 bases from J, with 19 bases between. The DNA for the CDR3 is TGTGCCAGCAGCTTCTTCGCCGGGACGTATACGAACACCGGGGAGCTGTTTTTT. It translates to CASSFFAGTYTNTGELFF.

The genes are TRBV19 and TRBJ2-4; D possibly uses TRBD1 or TRBD2 (5 bases each). The CDR3 consists of 17 residues. Trimming shortened V by 1 base and J by 4 bases, and 17 bases separated the two germline ends. Per the germline V gene, CDR1 is LNHDA and CDR2 is SQIVND (reference sequence). CDR3 in DNA: TGTGCCAGTAGTATAGGTCCCCAGCGCGAGGGGAAAAACATTCAGTACTTC. Translation: CASSIGPQREGKNIQYF.

The rearrangement joins TRBV12-3 or TRBV12-4 to TRBJ1-5, with a tentative D call TRBD1 (5 bases). Trimming shortened V by 7 bases and J by 6 bases, and 13 bases separated the two germline ends. This CDR3 is built from 13 residues. CDR3 protein: CASIGTWGQPQHF. As DNA, the CDR3 is TGTGCCAGCATAGGGACCTGGGGTCAGCCCCAGCATTTT.

V gene TRBV5-1 combines with J gene TRBJ1-4; no clear D. The length of the CDR3 is 15 residues. Germline loops: CDR1 SGHRS, CDR2 YFSETQ. V was pared by 4 bases and J by 8 bases, with 18 bases between. The CDR3 bases are TGCGCCAGCAGCCCGCGCGGAGTGAACATCGAAAAACTGTTTTTT. Amino acid sequence: CASSPRGVNIEKLFF. Together with reference TRBV5-1 and TRBJ1-4, the CDR3 gives the full variable domain: KAGVTQTPRYLIKTRGQQVTLSCSPISGHRSVSWYQQTPGQGLQFLFEYFSETQRNKGNFPGRFSGRQFSNSRSEMNVSTLELGDSALYLCASSPRGVNIEKLFFGSGTQLSVL.

CDR3 in DNA: TGTGCCAGCAGCTTAGTAGTATCGGCGGGTACGCAGTATTTT. This encodes CASSLVVSAGTQYF. The rearrangement links TRBV11-2 to TRBJ2-3; the D gene is possibly TRBD2 (5 bases). The CDR3 runs to 14 residues. CDR1 and CDR2 from the germline V gene are SGHAT and FQNNGV. The germline V and J ends were trimmed by 1 base and 8 bases, with 13 bases remaining between them.

The rearrangement uses TRBV19 and TRBJ2-1; TRBD2 matches at 7 bases. In germline, CDR1 is LNHDA, CDR2 SQIVND (reference sequence). With V trimmed by 3 bases and J by 5 bases, 13 bases remained unmatched. This CDR3 spans 17 amino acids. Written as DNA, the CDR3 is TGTGCCAGTAGTATCTCATTCCTAGCGGAGTTCGACAATGAGCAGTTCTTC. It specifies CASSISFLAEFDNEQFF.

The genes are TRBV12-3 or TRBV12-4 and TRBJ1-3, with D unclear. V lost 3 bases, J lost 4 bases, and 7 bases lay in between. The CDR3 has 13 residues. CDR3 nucleotide sequence: TGTGCCAGCAGTTTCGGTTCAGGAAACACCATATATTTT. Protein product: CASSFGSGNTIYF.

The V and J genes are TRBV5-4 and TRBJ1-2; 9 bases align to TRBD1. After removal of 0 bases from V and 10 bases from J, the junction contained 7 bases not matched to a gene. CDR3 length equals 14 residues. CDR1 and CDR2 from the germline V gene are SGHNT and YYREEE (reference sequence). CDR3 DNA: TGTGCCAGCAGCTTGGCTGGGACAGGGTCCCCCTACACCTTC. Residues: CASSLAGTGSPYTF.

The gene calls are TRBV4-3 and TRBJ2-2; 7 positions match TRBD2. CDR1 LGHNA and CDR2 YSLEER come from the germline V gene. V dropped 0 bases and J dropped 4; count of bases not matched to a gene: 8. The CDR3 loop spans 17 amino acids. CDR3 sequence (DNA): TGCGCCAGCAGCCAAGATCTATGGGGGAGGGCCACCGGGGAGCTGTTTTTT. Encoded protein: CASSQDLWGRATGELFF.